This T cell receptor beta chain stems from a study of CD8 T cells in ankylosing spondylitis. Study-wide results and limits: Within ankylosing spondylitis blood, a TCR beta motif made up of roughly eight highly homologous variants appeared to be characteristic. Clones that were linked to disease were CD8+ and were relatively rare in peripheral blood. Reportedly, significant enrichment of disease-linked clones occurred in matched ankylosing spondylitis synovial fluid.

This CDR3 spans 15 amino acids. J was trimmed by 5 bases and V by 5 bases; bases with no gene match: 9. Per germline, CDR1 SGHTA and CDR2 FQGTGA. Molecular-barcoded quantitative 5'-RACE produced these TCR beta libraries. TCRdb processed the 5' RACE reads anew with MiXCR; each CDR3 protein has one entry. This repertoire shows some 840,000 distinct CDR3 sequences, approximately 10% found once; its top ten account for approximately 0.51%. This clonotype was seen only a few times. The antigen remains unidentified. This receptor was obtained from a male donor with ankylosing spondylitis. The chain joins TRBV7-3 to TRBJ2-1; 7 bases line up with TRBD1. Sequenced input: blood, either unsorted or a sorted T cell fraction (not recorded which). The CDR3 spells CASSPAIGGHNEQFF. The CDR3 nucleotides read TGTGCCAGCAGCCCTGCTATAGGGGGCCACAATGAGCAGTTCTTC.